This TCR beta chain was recovered during a study of blood T cell repertoires in COVID-19. Background on the study: Samples of COVID-19 (acute and convalescent) were obtained from the United States, Italy and Spain.

This clone was detected only once. Authors' methods: Estimates of nucleated cell counts were drawn from the amplification of reference gene primers. Only in-frame clones appear in the TCRdb table, and some are missing; sequencing was by immunoSEQ multiplex PCR. The V and J calls and clone size were taken over from that table, and D and trimming were inferred from the DNA. Among approximately 360,000 clones listed, around 83% were seen once. Clinical histories supplied by participants themselves formed the basis of cohort assignment. The receptor's source is a woman in her forties or fifties who had recovered from COVID-19. The sequencing input was PBMCs or T cells enriched from blood (not recorded which).

The CDR3: CASSFGTGATDTQYF. The CDR3 DNA is TGTGCCAGCAGCTTCGGGACAGGGGCCACAGATACGCAGTATTTT. The chain joins TRBV7-7 to TRBJ2-3; TRBD1 matches 10 bases. The CDR3 has 15 amino acids. CDR1 and CDR2 from the germline V gene are SSHAT and FNYEAQ (reference sequence). V gave up 3 bases and J gave up 2 bases; unmatched junction bases: 2.